A single sample gave rise to the 21 T cell receptor beta chains below, sequenced in a study of blood T cell repertoires in COVID-19. The protocol was immunoSEQ multiplex PCR, while the TCRdb copy is restricted to in-frame clones and leaves out a portion. The sample carries more than 95,000 clones, around 85% recorded once. Sequencing was done on a sample of peripheral blood. All receptors derive from a woman at least 80 years old with COVID-19, enrolled during active disease.

The chain employs TRBV5-1 and TRBJ1-4; D gene unclear. The germline CDR1 and CDR2 sequences are SGHRS and YFSETQ. Trimming cost V 4 bases and J 0 bases, with 10 bases left between them. There are 15 residues in the CDR3. CDR3 in DNA: TGCGCCAGCAGCGCGTCACAGCCAACTAATGAAAAACTGTTTTTT. Its translation is CASSASQPTNEKLFF.

CDR3 loop: CASSPSGGSNQPQHF. For the CDR3, the DNA is TGTGCCAGCTCACCTTCAGGGGGGAGTAATCAGCCCCAGCATTTT. The chain joins TRBV18 to TRBJ1-5; TRBD1 agrees at 7 bases. Germline values: CDR1 KGHSH, CDR2 LQKENI. The length of the CDR3 is 15 residues. J gave up 4 bases and V 3 bases, and 6 bases lay outside the gene matches.

This rearrangement joins TRBV7-2 to TRBJ2-2; D gene uncertain. Germline-derived CDR1 and CDR2 are SGHTA and FQGNSA. CDR3 length equals 13 residues. The V and J ends lost 3 bases and 8 bases respectively, with 10 bases between them. CDR3 sequence (DNA): TGTGCCAGCAGCTTCCTCCTGGAGGGGGAGCTGTTTTTT. Amino acid sequence: CASSFLLEGELFF.

The chain employs TRBV7-9 and TRBJ2-7, with a weak D call TRBD1 (5 bases). Per the germline V gene, CDR1 is SEHNR and CDR2 is FQNEAQ (reference sequence). V dropped 1 base and J dropped 0 bases, with 7 bases sitting between them. The CDR3 runs to 14 residues. This CDR3 is CASSLDQGSYEQYF. The CDR3 coding sequence is TGTGCCAGCAGCTTAGATCAGGGCTCCTACGAGCAGTACTTC.

This clone was counted once. V is TRBV15 and J is TRBJ2-7; D might be TRBD2 (6 bases). The CDR3 is 15 amino acids. Germline V lookup: CDR1 LNHNV, CDR2 YYDKDF (reference sequence). V lost 3 bases and J 2 bases, leaving 14 bases between the germline ends. The CDR3 spells CATSRGGRGPYEQYF. The CDR3 DNA sequence: TGTGCCACCAGCAGGGGAGGACGGGGTCCCTACGAGCAGTACTTC.

A note on this clone: At one of its ends the junction is not consistent with the germline gene, which may arise from a read error. The rearrangement links TRBV28 to TRBJ1-2; D gene unclear. The length of the CDR3 is 14 residues. In germline, CDR1 is MDHEN, CDR2 SYDVKM. DNA of the CDR3: TGTGCCAGCACCATGGGTGGCAGGCCTTATGACTACACCTTC. It codes for CASTMGGRPYDYTF.

CDR3 sequence: CASSLAFSDRGFTDTQYF. Here the CDR3 DNA reads TGTGCCAGCAGCTTGGCATTCTCGGACAGGGGTTTCACAGATACGCAGTATTTT. V and J are TRBV5-6 and TRBJ2-3; 9 bases agree with TRBD1. V lost 0 bases and J lost 2; bases outside the gene matches: 10. CDR1 and CDR2 (germline): SGHDT, YYEEEE. The CDR3 extends over 18 amino acids.

The gene calls are TRBV5-1 and TRBJ2-3, with 9 bases that match TRBD1. Germline values: CDR1 SGHRS, CDR2 YFSETQ. This CDR3 comprises 16 residues. The V and J ends lost 5 bases and 2 bases, in that order; junction bases with no gene match: 9. CDR3 DNA sequence: TGCGCCAGCAGTAAACCGGGACAGGGTTCCACAGATACGCAGTATTTT. Amino acid sequence: CASSKPGQGSTDTQYF.

This chain links TRBV5-8 with TRBJ1-1; 11 positions match TRBD1. Germline V gives CDR1 SGHTS, CDR2 YDEGEE. V was pared by 4 bases and J by 2 bases, with 7 bases of the junction left unmatched. This CDR3 has 16 amino acids. Here the CDR3 reads CASSPGQGAGNTEAFF. The CDR3 nucleotides are TGTGCCAGCAGCCCCGGACAGGGGGCAGGAAACACTGAAGCTTTCTTT. The full variable domain, completed using reference TRBV5-8 and TRBJ1-1, is EAGVTQSPTHLIKTRGQQATLRCSPISGHTSVYWYQQALGLGLQFLLWYDEGEERNRGNFPPRFSGRQFPNYSSELNVNALELEDSALYLCASSPGQGAGNTEAFFGQGTRLTVV.

The rearrangement uses TRBV10-3 and TRBJ1-2; D gene ambiguous. V was pared by 2 bases and J by 4 bases, with 11 bases between. CDR1 is ENHRY and CDR2 is SYGVKD in the germline V gene. The CDR3 covers 14 residues. This CDR3 reads CAISEAEILYGYTF. CDR3 coding DNA: TGTGCCATCAGTGAGGCAGAAATCCTCTATGGCTACACCTTC.

This clone was recorded only once. The chain links TRBV6-2 or TRBV6-3 to TRBJ2-1; D gene unclear. CDR3 length equals 15 residues. The germline gives CDR1 MNHEY, CDR2 SVGEGT. V was shortened by 2 bases and J by 4 bases, with 12 bases between the two germline ends. The chain's CDR3 is CASSYSAARYNEQFF. CDR3 nucleotide sequence: TGTGCCAGCAGTTACAGTGCGGCGAGGTACAATGAGCAGTTCTTC.

The genes are TRBV5-6 and TRBJ2-7; D is perhaps TRBD2 (5 bases). The V end lost 3 bases, the J end lost 4 bases, and 17 bases lay between the germline ends. The CDR3 is 15 amino acids. CDR1 and CDR2 from the germline V gene are SGHDT and YYEEEE. The CDR3 is CASSYRGGLTYEQYF. CDR3 coding DNA: TGTGCCAGCAGCTACCGTGGAGGTTTAACGTACGAGCAGTACTTC.

This clone was observed a handful of times. J is TRBJ2-1 and V is TRBV9; TRBD2 matches 9 bases. Losses at the gene ends were 4 bases for V and 1 base for J; bases not matched to a gene: 9. Germline V gene data show CDR1 as SGDLS and CDR2 as YYNGEE. The CDR3 spans 17 residues. The CDR3 spells CASSRLASGTSYNEQFF. CDR3 nucleotide sequence: TGTGCCAGCAGCCGATTGGCTAGCGGGACGTCCTACAATGAGCAGTTCTTC.

V is TRBV5-1 and J is TRBJ1-1; perhaps TRBD1 as D (5 bases). The ends were cut back, 3 bases at V and 3 bases at J, with 12 bases in the middle. This CDR3 is built from 14 residues. Germline CDR1 is SGHRS and CDR2 is YFSETQ. CDR3 nucleotides: TGCGCCAGCAGCTATCAGGGAGGTGACACTGAAGCTTTCTTT. Its translation is CASSYQGGDTEAFF. Full variable domain (missing parts from reference TRBV5-1 and TRBJ1-1): KAGVTQTPRYLIKTRGQQVTLSCSPISGHRSVSWYQQTPGQGLQFLFEYFSETQRNKGNFPGRFSGRQFSNSRSEMNVSTLELGDSALYLCASSYQGGDTEAFFGQGTRLTVV.

This rearrangement joins TRBV6-6 to TRBJ1-1, with a possible D match to TRBD1 (5 bases). CDR3 length: 14 residues. V lost 6 bases and J 5 bases, leaving 16 bases between the germline ends. CDR1 and CDR2 (germline): MNHNY, SVGAGI (reference sequence). The CDR3 reads CASSQGGVGTEAFF. CDR3 in DNA: TGTGCCAGCAGCCAAGGAGGGGTCGGAACTGAAGCTTTCTTT.

The rearrangement links TRBV7-2 to TRBJ2-1; 8 nucleotides match TRBD2. Looked up from germline, CDR1 is SGHTA and CDR2 is FQGNSA. The junction had 16 bases not matched to a gene; V was cut back by 4 bases and J by 2 bases. This CDR3 is built from 19 residues. In DNA form, the CDR3 reads TGTGCCAGCAGCTCCCCGGGGAGCGGGAGCCAGACCCCCTACAATGAGCAGTTCTTC. Residues: CASSSPGSGSQTPYNEQFF.

The CDR3 sequence is CATSRDLDPRNEQFF. CDR3 sequence (DNA): TGTGCCACCAGCAGAGATCTTGACCCGAGGAATGAGCAGTTCTTC. The chain recombines TRBV15 with TRBJ2-1; D remains unclear. The CDR3 runs 15 residues. The V gene lost 0 bases and the J gene lost 7 bases, with 13 bases spanning the gap. Germline V lookup: CDR1 LNHNV, CDR2 YYDKDF (reference sequence).

The chain employs TRBV12-5 and TRBJ2-3, with TRBD1 matching 7 bases. Germline trimming cut 6 bases from V and 6 bases from J; bases unmatched to any gene: 3. Germline CDR1 and CDR2: LGHNT and FRNRAP. The CDR3 extends over 12 amino acids. This CDR3 reads CASGTGVDTQYF. CDR3 in DNA: TGTGCTAGTGGCACAGGGGTCGATACGCAGTATTTT. The full variable domain, completed using reference TRBV12-5 and TRBJ2-3, is DARVTQTPRHKVTEMGQEVTMRCQPILGHNTVFWYRQTMMQGLELLAYFRNRAPLDDSGMPKDRFSAEMPDATLATLKIQPSEPRDSAVYFCASGTGVDTQYFGPGTRLTVL.

The chain uses TRBV4-1 and TRBJ2-2, with unresolved D. Trimming left V 0 bases short and J 6 bases short, with 11 bases between. The CDR3 contains 15 residues. Germline values: CDR1 MGHRA, CDR2 YSYEKL. CDR3 in amino acids: CASSQDIKRAGELFF. The DNA for the CDR3 is TGCGCCAGCAGCCAAGATATCAAGCGCGCCGGGGAGCTGTTTTTT.

This chain links TRBV7-2 with TRBJ2-4; 10 bases align to TRBD2. CDR3 size: 17 residues. The V segment lost 7 bases and the J segment 7 bases; nucleotides outside the gene matches: 16. Germline V gives CDR1 SGHTA, CDR2 FQGNSA. The CDR3 region is CASTLGLAGVAGNIQYF. CDR3 nucleotide sequence: TGTGCCAGCACCCTTGGCCTAGCGGGAGTGGCGGGGAACATTCAGTACTTC.

The J gene is TRBJ2-2, the V gene TRBV7-9; D is uncertain. The CDR3 contains 13 residues. V was pared by 5 bases and J by 4 bases, with 8 bases between. Germline V gene sequence: CDR1 SEHNR, CDR2 FQNEAQ (reference sequence). The CDR3 loop reads CASSIIATGELFF. Written as DNA, the CDR3 is TGTGCCAGCAGCATTATAGCCACCGGGGAGCTGTTTTTT.